The 32 T cell receptor beta chains presented below share a single source sample, sequenced in a study of shared clonotypes between healthy human individuals. The method was immunoSEQ multiplex PCR; TCRdb's version includes in-frame clones alone and lacks a portion of them. Seen here are roughly 2.2 million clones, around 92% observed once, and the top ten hold around 0.35%. The source material was naive CD4+ T cells from PBMCs. The subset is: CD45RA+ positively selected. The receptor source for this set is a man aged 18 to 29 in good health. Some clones in this sample may be carry-over from other donors' samples.

A single count supports this clone. The rearrangement uses TRBV5-4 and TRBJ2-7; 11 bases line up with TRBD2. The CDR3 extends over 15 amino acids. With V trimmed by 1 base and J by 4 bases, 4 bases remained unmatched. Germline CDR1 reads SGHNT; CDR2 reads YYREEE (reference sequence). The CDR3: CASSLSSSGRYEQYF. In DNA form, the CDR3 reads TGTGCCAGCAGCTTGTCTTCTAGCGGGAGGTACGAGCAGTACTTC.

This clone was found once. The chain has TRBV7-3 and TRBJ2-7, with 8 positions matching TRBD1. Germline V gene sequence: CDR1 SGHTA, CDR2 FQGTGA. The CDR3 spans 14 residues. The V and J ends lost 5 bases and 2 bases, in that order; junction bases with no gene match: 5. CDR3 residues: CASSQDRGPYEQYF. CDR3 bases: TGTGCCAGCAGCCAAGACAGGGGACCCTACGAGCAGTACTTC.

The J gene is TRBJ1-1, the V gene TRBV6-1; possible D gene TRBD1, 6 bases. This CDR3 has 17 residues. Germline V CDR1 and CDR2: MNHNS, SASEGT. Trimming shortened V by 0 bases and J by 1 base, and 15 bases separated the two germline ends. CDR3 in amino acids: CASSEAGLGGANTEAFF. The CDR3, as DNA: TGTGCCAGCAGTGAAGCCGGCCTTGGGGGGGCGAACACTGAAGCTTTCTTT.

Worth noting for this clone: Other DNA sequences from this sample encode an identical CDR3 as well. The rearrangement joins TRBV28 to TRBJ1-1; a weak D match, TRBD1 (5 bases). CDR1 is MDHEN and CDR2 is SYDVKM in the germline V gene. Trimming shortened V by 7 bases and J by 4 bases, and 13 bases separated the two germline ends. CDR3 length equals 13 residues. The CDR3 region is CASTSPGGTEAFF. DNA for the CDR3: TGTGCCAGCACCTCACCGGGGGGCACTGAAGCTTTCTTT.

This chain joins TRBV2 and TRBJ2-7, with D tentatively TRBD1 or TRBD2 (5 bases each). The germline CDR1 and CDR2 sequences are SNHLY and FYNNEI. The CDR3 extends over 14 amino acids. The germline V and J ends were trimmed by 8 bases and 2 bases, with 16 bases remaining between them. The DNA of the CDR3 is TGTGCCAGCGGGTTACCGGGACCGCCCTACGAGCAGTACTTC. Its protein product is CASGLPGPPYEQYF.

The chain uses TRBV7-2 and TRBJ2-2; weak D call: TRBD2 (6 bases). The germline CDR1 and CDR2 sequences are SGHTA and FQGNSA. This CDR3 has 13 residues. Trimming removed 2 bases at V and 7 bases at J, with 8 bases between. CDR3 in DNA: TGTGCCAGCAGCTTATGGAGGGTCGGGGAGCTGTTTTTT. This sequence encodes CASSLWRVGELFF.

The rearrangement uses TRBV4-1 and TRBJ1-3; no clear D. CDR3 size: 13 residues. The ends were cut back, 2 bases at V and 4 bases at J, with 6 bases in the middle. Germline V CDR1 and CDR2: MGHRA, YSYEKL. In DNA form, the CDR3 reads TGCGCCAGCAGCCAACCAGGAGGAAACACCATATATTTT. Protein product: CASSQPGGNTIYF.

J is TRBJ1-1 and V is TRBV6-5; D remains ambiguous. Per germline, CDR1 MNHEY and CDR2 SVGAGI. The CDR3 runs to 15 residues. Trimming removed 5 bases at V and 2 bases at J, with 15 bases between. Here the CDR3 DNA reads TGTGCCAGCAGTCTTAAGGCCAGGCCAAACACTGAAGCTTTCTTT. Protein: CASSLKARPNTEAFF.

This clone has ten or more counts. Other nucleotide sequences from this sample produce the same CDR3. The V gene is TRBV18, the J gene TRBJ2-5; D not certain. Deletions cut 1 base from V and 3 bases from J, with 0 bases between. The V gene's germline CDR1 is KGHSH and CDR2 LQKENI. This CDR3 has 11 amino acids. The CDR3 DNA is TGTGCCAGCTCACCACAAGAGACCCAGTACTTC. As protein: CASSPQETQYF.

In regard to this clone: This sample includes further DNA sequences coding for the same CDR3. V is TRBV27 and J is TRBJ1-1, with TRBD1 identical over 7 bases. This CDR3 is 15 amino acids long. With V trimmed by 3 bases and J by 0 bases, 4 bases remained unmatched. Germline lookup yields CDR1 MNHEY and CDR2 SMNVEV (reference sequence). DNA for the CDR3: TGTGCCAGCAGTTTGGGACAGACGATGAACACTGAAGCTTTCTTT. Translation gives CASSLGQTMNTEAFF.

The rearrangement links TRBV19 to TRBJ2-4; D is tentatively TRBD1 or TRBD2 (5 bases each). Germline CDR1 is LNHDA and CDR2 is SQIVND (reference sequence). Trimming removed 5 bases from V and 6 bases from J, with 17 bases in between. The CDR3 contains 15 residues. The CDR3 bases are TGTGCCAGTAGTGATTCCGGGACGGTCAGAAACATTCAGTACTTC. Its translation: CASSDSGTVRNIQYF. Full variable domain (rest looked up from reference TRBV19 and TRBJ2-4): DGGITQSPKYLFRKEGQNVTLSCEQNLNHDAMYWYRQDPGQGLRLIYYSQIVNDFQKGDIAEGYSVSREKKESFPLTVTSAQKNPTAFYLCASSDSGTVRNIQYFGAGTRLSVL.

The chain has TRBV5-1 and TRBJ1-4; TRBD1 aligns across 9 bases. Germline lookup yields CDR1 SGHRS and CDR2 YFSETQ. The V segment lost 4 bases and the J segment 4 bases; nucleotides outside the gene matches: 5. The CDR3 runs 15 residues. The CDR3 nucleotides are TGCGCCAGCAGCGGACAGGGGCCGGGTAATGAAAAACTGTTTTTT. Its protein is CASSGQGPGNEKLFF.

The chain recombines TRBV9 with TRBJ2-5, with 8 bases fitting TRBD2. Germline trimming cut 3 bases from V and 6 bases from J; bases unmatched to any gene: 10. Germline V gene sequence: CDR1 SGDLS, CDR2 YYNGEE. The CDR3 runs 15 residues. Here the CDR3 DNA reads TGTGCCAGCAGCGGAGGTAGAGCGGGAGTCAAGACCCAGTACTTC. Translated, it gives CASSGGRAGVKTQYF. Using reference TRBV9 and TRBJ2-5 for the parts outside the CDR3, the full variable domain is DSGVTQTPKHLITATGQRVTLRCSPRSGDLSVYWYQQSLDQGLQFLIQYYNGEERAKGNILERFSAQQFPDLHSELNLSSLELGDSALYFCASSGGRAGVKTQYFGPGTRLLVL.

The chain links TRBV28 to TRBJ1-2; tentatively, D is TRBD1 (5 bases). The CDR3 runs to 17 residues. The germline gives CDR1 MDHEN, CDR2 SYDVKM. Trimming took 2 bases from V and 6 from J, leaving 22 bases between them. The CDR3 region is CASSLKGGGRRHHGYTF. The CDR3 DNA sequence: TGTGCCAGCAGTTTAAAGGGCGGGGGGAGACGGCACCATGGCTACACCTTC.

This clone was seen a few times. In DNA, the CDR3 is TGCAGCGTTGACCAGGGGAAAGGTCAGCCCCAGCATTTT. Translating it yields CSVDQGKGQPQHF. J is TRBJ1-5 and V is TRBV29-1, with a weak D call TRBD1 (6 bases). Germline loops: CDR1 SQVTM, CDR2 ANQGSEA. This CDR3 comprises 13 residues. Trimming stripped 3 bases from V and 6 bases from J, with 12 bases between.

The chain employs TRBV11-3 and TRBJ2-2; D remains unclear. The V and J ends lost 5 bases and 10 bases respectively, with 20 bases between them. This CDR3 spans 15 amino acids. From germline, CDR1 is SGHNT and CDR2 YENEEA. The CDR3 loop reads CASSPTSAGPAELFF. Written as DNA, the CDR3 is TGTGCCAGCAGCCCGACATCGGCCGGTCCAGCGGAGCTGTTTTTT. The full variable domain, with the rest looked up from reference TRBV11-3 and TRBJ2-2, is EAGVVQSPRYKIIEKKQPVAFWCNPISGHNTLYWYLQNLGQGPELLIRYENEEAVDDSQLPKDRFSAERLKGVDSTLKIQPAELGDSAVYLCASSPTSAGPAELFFGEGSRLTVL.

This rearrangement joins TRBV4-3 to TRBJ2-1; 10 bases fit TRBD2. There are 15 residues in the CDR3. The V and J ends lost 3 bases and 6 bases, in that order; junction bases with no gene match: 5. Germline V gene lookup returns CDR1 LGHNA and CDR2 YSLEER. CDR3: CASSQVAGGGNEQFF. The CDR3 DNA reads as TGCGCCAGCAGCCAGGTAGCGGGAGGTGGCAATGAGCAGTTCTTC.

This clone was seen once. The chain recombines TRBV23-1 with TRBJ2-7; 7 nucleotides agree with TRBD1. TRBV23-1 is an ORF, with its function uncertain. The CDR3 runs to 15 residues. The V segment lost 2 bases and the J segment 0 bases; nucleotides outside the gene matches: 4. The CDR3 reads CASSQPGQSSYEQYF. Written as DNA, the CDR3 is TGCGCCAGCAGTCAACCGGGACAGAGCTCCTACGAGCAGTACTTC.

The V call is TRBV18, the J call TRBJ2-3, with a possible D match to TRBD2 (6 bases). Germline values: CDR1 KGHSH, CDR2 LQKENI. CDR3 size: 17 residues. Trimming cost V 6 bases and J 4 bases, with 23 bases left between them. The chain's CDR3 is CASSFLPRGTSSDTQYF. The DNA of the CDR3 is TGTGCCAGCTCCTTCCTTCCCCGGGGGACGTCCTCAGATACGCAGTATTTT.

V is TRBV6-1 and J is TRBJ2-1; 8 positions match TRBD1. Looked up from germline, CDR1 is MNHNS and CDR2 is SASEGT. Trimming removed 8 bases from V and 4 bases from J; junction bases left unmatched: 4. The CDR3 spans 13 residues. This chain's CDR3 is CASPGTGYNEQFF. DNA for the CDR3: TGTGCCAGCCCCGGGACAGGTTACAATGAGCAGTTCTTC.

This chain joins TRBV2 and TRBJ1-4, with D possibly TRBD1 on 6 matching bases. Trimming stripped 7 bases from V and 5 bases from J, with 20 bases between. Germline V gene lookup returns CDR1 SNHLY and CDR2 FYNNEI. This CDR3 region has 16 residues. This CDR3 reads CASNGFSGAPNEKLFF. The CDR3 DNA reads as TGTGCCAGCAATGGATTCTCAGGGGCCCCAAATGAAAAACTGTTTTTT.

The chain couples TRBV5-1 to TRBJ2-3; D is unclear. Germline lookup yields CDR1 SGHRS and CDR2 YFSETQ. V shed 0 bases and J shed 1 base, with 15 bases lying between them. The CDR3 contains 17 residues. This CDR3 reads CASSLVRPGLGTDTQYF. CDR3 nucleotides: TGCGCCAGCAGCTTGGTGCGGCCCGGGTTGGGCACAGATACGCAGTATTTT.

This clone is a singleton in its sample. The genes are TRBV28 and TRBJ2-1; D is unresolved. V lost 9 bases, J lost 7 bases, and 13 bases lay in between. The V gene's germline CDR1 is MDHEN and CDR2 SYDVKM. This CDR3 has 12 residues. The CDR3 loop is CASQVAGNEQFF. CDR3 nucleotides: TGTGCCAGTCAGGTCGCCGGAAATGAGCAGTTCTTC.

In DNA form, the CDR3 reads TGTGCCAGCAGCGGGGGAAGTGAGAATGAGCAGTTCTTC. Protein sequence: CASSGGSENEQFF. This rearrangement joins TRBV28 to TRBJ2-1, with D possibly matching TRBD2 (6 bases). CDR1 and CDR2 from the germline V gene are MDHEN and SYDVKM. Deletions cut 6 bases from V and 7 bases from J, with 13 bases between. This CDR3 spans 13 amino acids.

The chain recombines TRBV6-1 with TRBJ2-7, with D perhaps matching TRBD2 (5 bases). The CDR3 has 13 amino acids. Per germline, CDR1 MNHNS and CDR2 SASEGT. V was shortened by 1 base and J by 6 bases, with 10 bases between the two germline ends. The CDR3 region is CASSEDSGFEQYF. In DNA form, the CDR3 reads TGTGCCAGCAGTGAAGATTCGGGGTTCGAGCAGTACTTC.

The V and J genes are TRBV28 and TRBJ2-5, with D perhaps matching TRBD2 (5 bases). V lost 3 bases and J lost 2, with 13 bases in between. The CDR3 runs to 15 residues. Per germline, CDR1 MDHEN and CDR2 SYDVKM. CDR3 loop: CASSLVQAGQETQYF. The CDR3 coding sequence is TGTGCCAGCAGTTTGGTGCAGGCGGGTCAAGAGACCCAGTACTTC.

The chain couples TRBV2 to TRBJ1-1, with D uncertain. The CDR3 totals 13 residues. CDR1 is SNHLY, CDR2 FYNNEI, per germline. V shed 4 bases and J shed 4 bases, with 10 bases lying between them. The CDR3 region has the DNA TGTGCCAGCAGTGTCGGAGGGAGCACTGAAGCTTTCTTT. Translating it yields CASSVGGSTEAFF.

The V and J genes are TRBV9 and TRBJ2-1; 10 positions agree with TRBD1. There are 18 residues in the CDR3. Germline CDR1 is SGDLS and CDR2 is YYNGEE. Losses at the gene ends were 0 bases for V and 3 bases for J; bases not matched to a gene: 9. The CDR3 DNA is TGTGCCAGCAGCGTAGTTATGGGACAGGGGCGCGACTACAATGAGCAGTTCTTC. This gives the protein CASSVVMGQGRDYNEQFF.

The V call is TRBV5-1, the J call TRBJ1-4, with D perhaps matching TRBD1 (5 bases). Germline V CDR1 and CDR2: SGHRS, YFSETQ. The CDR3 has 15 residues. Between the trimmed V and J ends, which lost 5 bases and 6 bases, there was a span of 17 bases. Written as DNA, the CDR3 is TGCGCCAGCAGTCTGCCGGCGGGGCATGATGAAAAACTGTTTTTT. Its protein is CASSLPAGHDEKLFF.

The chain carries TRBV13 and TRBJ2-6; D remains unclear. Germline assignment: CDR1 PRHDT and CDR2 FYEKMQ (reference sequence). The CDR3 runs 13 residues. V shed 3 bases and J shed 3 bases, with 3 bases lying between them. This chain's CDR3 is CASSLFGANVLTF. The CDR3 coding sequence is TGTGCCAGCAGCTTGTTTGGGGCCAACGTCCTGACTTTC.

V gene TRBV5-1 combines with J gene TRBJ2-7, with D maybe TRBD1 (6 bases). There are 14 residues in the CDR3. The V gene's germline CDR1 is SGHRS and CDR2 YFSETQ. V lost 6 bases to trimming and J lost 0 bases, with 13 bases between them. The CDR3 spells CASTGQGHSYEQYF. For the CDR3, the DNA is TGCGCCAGCACCGGGCAGGGGCACTCCTACGAGCAGTACTTC.

This sequence joins TRBV7-8 and TRBJ1-5; D remains unclear. Trimming left V 1 base short and J 5 bases short, with 9 bases between. The CDR3 runs 14 residues. Germline loops: CDR1 SGHVS, CDR2 FQNEAQ. The chain's CDR3 is CASSLDSGHQPQHF. As DNA, the CDR3 is TGTGCCAGCAGCTTAGACTCAGGTCATCAGCCCCAGCATTTT.